The next 20 T cell receptor gamma chains were all read from a single sample in a study of Vδ1+ human thymocytes. Study-wide results and caveats: In the thymus, TRG and TRD repertoires looked highly polyclonal with Gaussian CDR3 lengths.

Sequences come from RNA converted to cDNA by reverse transcription. The CDR3 regions were amplified by multiplex PCR from V-gene primers to a constant-region primer. TCRdb fed the multiplex PCR reads into CATT to redo clone calling. The profile shows about 36,000 gamma-chain clones, roughly a fifth of them singletons. Their antigens are not known. The specimen sequenced was Vdelta1+ gamma-delta thymocytes from the thymus. Subset described: FACS-sorted CD3+ TCRalphabeta- TCRVdelta1+ TCRVdelta2- thymocytes. The receptors stem from a girl less than two years old who had congenital heart surgery.

This clone was counted between two and nine times. This specimen includes other DNA sequences encoding the same CDR3. The chain employs TRGV9 and TRGJ1 or TRGJ2. CDR3 length equals 12 residues. V lost 1 base and J lost 7; bases outside the gene matches: 4. From germline, CDR1 is GITISATS and CDR2 ISYDGTV (reference sequence). CDR3 DNA: TGTGCCTTGTGGGAGGTCCCATATAAGAAACTCTTT. It translates to CALWEVPYKKLF.

The chain combines TRGV2 with TRGJ1 or TRGJ2. CDR1 is EGSNGY, CDR2 YDSYNSKV, per germline. V was clipped by 3 bases and J by 8 bases; unmatched bases: 7. CDR3 length equals 12 residues. The CDR3 DNA reads TGTGCCACCTGGGACTCAGGCGATAAGAAACTCTTT. Translated, it gives CATWDSGDKKLF.

This clone was seen more than once but under ten times. V gene TRGV9 combines with J gene TRGJP2. This CDR3 is built from 15 residues. V trimming: 3 bases; J trimming: 3 bases; junction bases outside the gene matches: 7. CDR1 is GITISATS, CDR2 ISYDGTV, per germline (reference sequence). CDR3 region: CALWEPLGSDWIKTF. Here the CDR3 DNA reads TGTGCCTTGTGGGAGCCGTTGGGTAGTGATTGGATCAAGACGTTT.

This sequence joins TRGV3 and TRGJ1 or TRGJ2. The V and J ends lost 2 bases and 5 bases, in that order; junction bases with no gene match: 3. There are 12 residues in the CDR3. The germline V gene has CDR1 VTNTFY and CDR2 YDVSTARD (reference sequence). DNA of the CDR3: TGTGCCACCTGGGACACAAATTATAAGAAACTCTTT. Translating gives CATWDTNYKKLF.

The V call is TRGV3, the J call TRGJ1 or TRGJ2. Per germline, CDR1 VTNTFY and CDR2 YDVSTARD (reference sequence). This CDR3 comprises 14 residues. Trimming at V came to 4 bases and at J to 4 bases, leaving 10 bases not matched to a gene. The CDR3 reads CATWDDRHYYKKLF. DNA of the CDR3: TGTGCCACCTGGGATGATCGGCACTATTATAAGAAACTCTTT.

The chain carries TRGV3 and TRGJ1 or TRGJ2. The CDR3 runs 15 residues. J was trimmed by 4 bases and V by 0 bases; bases with no gene match: 9. Per germline, CDR1 VTNTFY and CDR2 YDVSTARD (reference sequence). The CDR3 bases are TGTGCCACCTGGGACAGGCGGGAAGAATATTATAAGAAACTCTTT. Its protein product is CATWDRREEYYKKLF.

Sample share makes this clone medium-sized. The same CDR3 arises from other DNA sequences in this sample as well. This sequence joins TRGV4 and TRGJ1 or TRGJ2. Germline assignment: CDR1 EGSTGY and CDR2 YDSYTSSV. V lost 0 bases to trimming and J lost 2 bases; unmatched junction nucleotides: 4. The CDR3 contains 14 residues. The CDR3 protein is CATWDGPDYYKKLF. The CDR3 DNA is TGTGCCACCTGGGATGGGCCGGATTATTATAAGAAACTCTTT.

This clone was observed a handful of times. J is TRGJP1 and V is TRGV9. The CDR3 is made up of 16 amino acids. Germline assignment: CDR1 GITISATS and CDR2 ISYDGTV (reference sequence). J was trimmed by 0 bases and V by 0 bases; bases with no gene match: 4. CDR3 nucleotide sequence: TGTGCCTTGTGGGAGGTGGGGTATACCACTGGTTGGTTCAAGATATTT. It is translated as CALWEVGYTTGWFKIF.

The sample holds a few counts of this clone. A clone one base away is much larger, so this may be a read error. Other nucleotide sequences from this sample produce the same CDR3. The V call is TRGV9, the J call TRGJ1 or TRGJ2. CDR1 GITISATS and CDR2 ISYDGTV come from the germline V gene (reference sequence). This CDR3 region has 12 residues. J gave up 5 bases and V 2 bases, and 3 bases lay outside the gene matches. DNA of the CDR3: TGTGCCTTGTGGGAGGGTGATTATAAGAAACTCTTT. This sequence encodes CALWEGDYKKLF.

This clone has only a few counts. The sample holds other DNA sequences that translate to the same CDR3. The V and J genes are TRGV4 and TRGJ1 or TRGJ2. J gave up 3 bases and V 4 bases, and 6 bases lay outside the gene matches. The length of the CDR3 is 13 residues. Germline CDR1 is EGSTGY and CDR2 is YDSYTSSV. The CDR3 loop is CATWETFYYKKLF. The CDR3 nucleotides are TGTGCCACCTGGGAAACCTTTTATTATAAGAAACTCTTT.

With regard to this clone: At the DNA level, this CDR3 is encoded by other sequences in the same sample as well. This chain uses TRGV9 with TRGJ1 or TRGJ2. The germline V gene has CDR1 GITISATS and CDR2 ISYDGTV (reference sequence). This CDR3 region has 13 residues. J lost 3 bases, V lost 2 bases, and 4 bases had no gene match. CDR3 in DNA: TGTGCCTTGTGGGAGGCATCTTATTATAAGAAACTCTTT. Protein: CALWEASYYKKLF.

Points on this clone: This CDR3 is also generated by other DNA sequences in the sample. The J gene is TRGJ1 or TRGJ2, the V gene TRGV8. Germline lookup yields CDR1 VENAVY and CDR2 YDSYNSRV. The ends lost 2 bases at V and 7 bases at J; junction bases unmatched: 5. The CDR3 has 12 residues. In DNA, the CDR3 is TGTGCCACCTGGGATATCAGCTATAAGAAACTCTTT. It codes for CATWDISYKKLF.

The sample holds a few counts of this clone. This chain joins TRGV2 and TRGJP2. The CDR3 runs 13 residues. Trimming cost V 4 bases and J 8 bases; bases outside gene matches: 7. Germline V gene lookup returns CDR1 EGSNGY and CDR2 YDSYNSKV. The CDR3 reads CATWDIWDWIKTF. The CDR3 bases are TGTGCCACCTGGGATATTTGGGATTGGATCAAGACGTTT.

This clone was seen more than once but under ten times. This chain connects TRGV3 to TRGJ1 or TRGJ2. The CDR3 contains 12 residues. V dropped 3 bases and J dropped 11; count of bases not matched to a gene: 10. Germline assignment: CDR1 VTNTFY and CDR2 YDVSTARD (reference sequence). The CDR3 coding sequence is TGTGCCACCTGGGACCAGAGCGGTCAGAAACTCTTT. Residues: CATWDQSGQKLF.

The chain employs TRGV4 and TRGJ1 or TRGJ2. The CDR3 runs 16 residues. Germline CDR1 is EGSTGY and CDR2 is YDSYTSSV. V lost 1 base, J lost 0 bases, and 9 bases stayed unmatched. The CDR3 here is CATWDGFPSNYYKKLF. Here the CDR3 DNA reads TGTGCCACCTGGGATGGATTCCCTTCGAATTATTATAAGAAACTCTTT.

The V call is TRGV4, the J call TRGJ1 or TRGJ2. CDR3 size: 12 residues. Germline CDR1 reads EGSTGY; CDR2 reads YDSYTSSV. Losses at the gene ends were 9 bases for V and 2 bases for J; bases not matched to a gene: 7. In nucleotides, the CDR3 is TGTGCCACCCCTTCCCATTATTATAAGAAACTCTTT. This gives the protein CATPSHYYKKLF.

V gene TRGV3 combines with J gene TRGJ1 or TRGJ2. Germline CDR1 VTNTFY, CDR2 YDVSTARD (reference sequence). Losses at the gene ends were 1 base for V and 6 bases for J; bases not matched to a gene: 12. The CDR3 is 15 amino acids. CDR3: CATWDSNSLPYKKLF. CDR3 nucleotides: TGTGCCACCTGGGACAGCAATAGTCTACCTTATAAGAAACTCTTT.

The chain uses TRGV3 and TRGJP2. The CDR3 totals 15 residues. CDR1 is VTNTFY and CDR2 is YDVSTARD in the germline V gene (reference sequence). Trimming cost V 0 bases and J 10 bases; bases outside gene matches: 11. CDR3 protein: CATWDRLTGVWIKTF. CDR3 coding DNA: TGTGCCACCTGGGACAGGCTTACGGGGGTTTGGATCAAGACGTTT.

Only a few counts were recorded for this clone. The chain is built from TRGV8 and TRGJP2. Germline-derived CDR1 and CDR2 are VENAVY and YDSYNSRV. The CDR3 is made up of 12 amino acids. J was trimmed by 10 bases and V by 2 bases; bases with no gene match: 4. The CDR3 loop reads CATWDKAWIKTF. The CDR3 nucleotides are TGTGCCACCTGGGATAAGGCTTGGATCAAGACGTTT.

This clone was counted a few times. This chain uses TRGV2 with TRGJ1 or TRGJ2. J gave up 11 bases and V 0 bases, and 10 bases lay outside the gene matches. The germline CDR1 and CDR2 sequences are EGSNGY and YDSYNSKV. This CDR3 region has 13 residues. CDR3 sequence: CATWDGPRGEKLF. In DNA, the CDR3 is TGTGCCACCTGGGACGGGCCCCGCGGAGAGAAACTCTTT.